One and the same sample provided the 26 T cell receptor beta chains below, sequenced in a study of OX40 agonist ivuxolimab in advanced cancers. The repertoire was sequenced with immunoSEQ multiplex PCR; TCRdb's copy has only in-frame clones and lacks some. The data show 60,000 to 75,000 clones, about 90% seen once. The specimen was CD4+ or CD8+ T cells sorted from blood, collected in a trial of the OX40 agonist ivuxolimab. The receptors here all came from an adult with an advanced solid tumor such as melanoma, head and neck, liver or kidney cancer.

This clone was found once. The chain uses TRBV28 and TRBJ2-2, with D perhaps given as TRBD1 or TRBD2 (7 bases each). Germline-derived CDR1 and CDR2 are MDHEN and SYDVKM. There are 14 residues in the CDR3. V shed 6 bases and J shed 4 bases, with 12 bases lying between them. This CDR3 reads CASRGGGSTGELFF. The CDR3 DNA reads as TGTGCCAGCAGGGGAGGGGGCAGCACCGGGGAGCTGTTTTTT.

This clone has just one count. The rearrangement uses TRBV5-1 and TRBJ2-5; a weak D match, TRBD1 (6 bases). Trimming cost V 4 bases and J 11 bases, with 21 bases left between them. Germline V gene data show CDR1 as SGHRS and CDR2 as YFSETQ. CDR3 length equals 14 residues. The CDR3 spells CASSLGTNTRRQYF. CDR3 coding DNA: TGCGCCAGCAGCCTTGGGACAAATACTAGACGGCAGTACTTC.

This clone came up a few times. This sequence joins TRBV10-3 and TRBJ1-3; D is unclear. Trimming shortened V by 7 bases and J by 4 bases, and 8 bases separated the two germline ends. The CDR3 is 12 residues long. Germline V gene data show CDR1 as ENHRY and CDR2 as SYGVKD. CDR3 in DNA: TGTGCCATCATGGGCTCGGGAAACACCATATATTTT. Translating it yields CAIMGSGNTIYF.

The chain couples TRBV7-3 to TRBJ2-1; 16 bases are a match to TRBD2. The CDR3 contains 19 residues. Germline V gene lookup returns CDR1 SGHTA and CDR2 FQGTGA. Trimming cost V 5 bases and J 0 bases; bases outside gene matches: 7. The chain's CDR3 is CASSRPGLAGGSSYNEQFF. The CDR3 DNA is TGTGCCAGCAGCCGGCCGGGACTAGCGGGAGGGAGCTCCTACAATGAGCAGTTCTTC. Based on the CDR3 plus reference TRBV7-3 and TRBJ2-1, the full variable domain is GAGVSQTPSNKVTEKGKYVELRCDPISGHTALYWYRQSLGQGPEFLIYFQGTGAADDSGLPNDRFFAVRPEGSVSTLKIQRTERGDSAVYLCASSRPGLAGGSSYNEQFFGPGTRLTVL.

V usage is TRBV18 and J usage is TRBJ1-2; TRBD1 might be the D (5 bases). CDR3 size: 13 residues. V gave up 3 bases and J gave up 0 bases, with 5 bases separating them. The germline V gene has CDR1 KGHSH and CDR2 LQKENI. CDR3 sequence: CASSPGANYGYTF. CDR3 nucleotide sequence: TGTGCCAGCTCACCGGGGGCTAACTATGGCTACACCTTC.

CDR3 sequence reads: CAWRVGGNSNQPQHF. In nucleotides, the CDR3 is TGTGCCTGGAGGGTTGGTGGGAATAGCAATCAGCCCCAGCATTTT. The chain couples TRBV30 to TRBJ1-5; D gene ambiguous. V was pared by 3 bases and J by 0 bases, with 12 bases between. The CDR3 is made up of 15 amino acids. Germline CDR1 GTSNPN, CDR2 SVGIG (reference sequence). The full variable domain, with the rest looked up from reference TRBV30 and TRBJ1-5, is SQTIHQWPATLVQPVGSPLSLECTVEGTSNPNLYWYRQAAGRGLQLLFYSVGIGQISSEVPQNLSASRPQDRQFILSSKKLLLSDSGFYLCAWRVGGNSNQPQHFGDGTRLSIL.

The chain uses TRBV5-4 and TRBJ2-2; 7 positions match TRBD1. Germline V CDR1 and CDR2: SGHNT, YYREEE (reference sequence). J lost 1 base, V lost 3 bases, and 6 bases had no gene match. The CDR3 loop spans 16 amino acids. This CDR3 is CASSSARDRNTGELFF. The DNA for the CDR3 is TGTGCCAGCAGCTCGGCCCGGGACAGGAACACCGGGGAGCTGTTTTTT.

The V call is TRBV18, the J call TRBJ1-4; 7 bases align to TRBD1. The CDR3 consists of 15 residues. Germline V lookup: CDR1 KGHSH, CDR2 LQKENI. Trimming at V came to 3 bases and at J to 4 bases, leaving 5 bases not matched to a gene. The CDR3 protein is CASSPDRAVNEKLFF. The CDR3 bases are TGTGCCAGCTCACCCGACAGGGCCGTTAATGAAAAACTGTTTTTT.

The V gene is TRBV6-5, the J gene TRBJ1-2; 7 nucleotides align to TRBD1. The CDR3 loop spans 16 amino acids. The V gene's germline CDR1 is MNHEY and CDR2 SVGAGI. The ends lost 0 bases at V and 3 bases at J; junction bases unmatched: 7. CDR3 nucleotide sequence: TGTGCCAGCAGTTACTCGAACCAGGGGGGTCACTATGGCTACACCTTC. Translation gives CASSYSNQGGHYGYTF.

This chain connects TRBV5-1 to TRBJ1-6; the match to TRBD1 covers 7 bases. The CDR3 totals 14 residues. CDR1 and CDR2 (germline): SGHRS, YFSETQ. With 4 bases clipped from V and 6 bases from J, the junction kept 4 bases outside the gene matches. CDR3 sequence: CASSPGTVNSPLHF. Here the CDR3 DNA reads TGCGCCAGCAGCCCCGGGACAGTTAATTCACCCCTCCACTTT.

The chain couples TRBV28 to TRBJ2-7; TRBD1 might be the D (6 bases). Deletions cut 8 bases from V and 4 bases from J, with 15 bases between. The CDR3 contains 13 residues. From germline, CDR1 is MDHEN and CDR2 SYDVKM. The DNA of the CDR3 is TGTGCCAGCCGAACAGGGAGACTGTACGAGCAGTACTTC. This translates into CASRTGRLYEQYF.

The rearrangement joins TRBV5-1 to TRBJ2-7, with 9 bases aligning to TRBD2. Unmatched junction bases numbered 10, after V lost 4 bases and J lost 2 bases. The CDR3 loop spans 16 amino acids. Germline CDR1 SGHRS, CDR2 YFSETQ. This CDR3 is CASSPRLAVLPYEQYF. For the CDR3, the DNA is TGCGCCAGCAGCCCCCGACTAGCGGTCCTACCCTACGAGCAGTACTTC.

The rearrangement links TRBV19 to TRBJ2-2; 8 nucleotides line up with TRBD2. Germline loops: CDR1 LNHDA, CDR2 SQIVND (reference sequence). The J segment lost 7 bases and the V segment lost 3 bases, leaving 4 bases of the junction unmatched. This CDR3 is built from 14 residues. The CDR3 here is CASSIHLAGGELFF. CDR3 DNA sequence: TGTGCCAGTAGTATCCATCTAGCGGGCGGGGAGCTGTTTTTT.

The rearrangement joins TRBV4-2 to TRBJ2-7; weak D call: TRBD2 (6 bases). Trimming removed 0 bases at V and 3 bases at J, with 9 bases between. The CDR3 loop spans 14 amino acids. Germline lookup yields CDR1 LGHNA and CDR2 YNFKEQ. The CDR3 loop reads CASSQDLRDYEQYF. The CDR3 coding sequence is TGTGCCAGCAGCCAAGATCTGCGGGACTACGAGCAGTACTTC.

This chain joins TRBV18 and TRBJ2-7; no reliable D call. Germline lookup yields CDR1 KGHSH and CDR2 LQKENI. The CDR3 is 13 amino acids. Trimming took 4 bases from V and 6 from J, leaving 13 bases between them. The CDR3 loop is CASSLDTAREQYF. DNA of the CDR3: TGTGCCAGCTCACTTGACACCGCTCGCGAGCAGTACTTC. Full variable domain (rest looked up from reference TRBV18 and TRBJ2-7): NAGVMQNPRHLVRRRGQEARLRCSPMKGHSHVYWYRQLPEEGLKFMVYLQKENIIDESGMPKERFSAEFPKEGPSILRIQQVVRGDSAAYFCASSLDTAREQYFGPGTRLTVT.

V usage is TRBV11-3 and J usage is TRBJ1-1; D is possibly TRBD1 (5 bases). Trimming shortened V by 4 bases and J by 10 bases, and 16 bases separated the two germline ends. Germline CDR1 reads SGHNT; CDR2 reads YENEEA. The CDR3 has 13 residues. The DNA of the CDR3 is TGTGCCAGCAGCTCCGGGGAGGGGAGGGGAGCTTTCTTT. Translation gives CASSSGEGRGAFF.

This CDR3 is CASSKRQGTNEKLFF. CDR3 coding DNA: TGTGCCAGCAGTAAACGACAGGGGACAAATGAAAAACTGTTTTTT. The chain carries TRBV6-6 and TRBJ1-4; 8 nucleotides match TRBD1. The trim removed 5 bases at V and 5 bases at J, leaving 7 bases unmatched. The V gene's germline CDR1 is MNHNY and CDR2 SVGAGI (reference sequence). This CDR3 comprises 15 residues.

The table lists this clone with a count of one. This chain links TRBV5-1 with TRBJ2-2, with 13 bases matching TRBD2. This CDR3 has 15 residues. In germline, CDR1 is SGHRS, CDR2 YFSETQ. V shed 6 bases and J 7 bases; nucleotides not matched to a gene: 6. This CDR3 is CASTRGLAGVGELFF. DNA of the CDR3: TGCGCCAGCACCCGAGGACTAGCGGGAGTCGGGGAGCTGTTTTTT.

The rearrangement links TRBV6-6 to TRBJ2-7, with D possibly matching TRBD2 (6 bases). This CDR3 is built from 12 residues. From germline, CDR1 is MNHNY and CDR2 SVGAGI (reference sequence). Trimming pared 8 bases from V and 2 bases from J, leaving 10 bases between. CDR3 bases: TGTGCCAGCCGGGACTTCCCCTACGAGCAGTACTTC. Translated, it gives CASRDFPYEQYF.

V and J are TRBV28 and TRBJ2-1; no firm D call. The CDR3 is made up of 12 amino acids. The V end lost 4 bases, the J end lost 12 bases, and 13 bases lay between the germline ends. Germline CDR1 is MDHEN and CDR2 is SYDVKM. The CDR3 region has the DNA TGTGCCAGCAGTTCGGACCCAGTGGGGCAGTTCTTC. This gives the protein CASSSDPVGQFF. Variable domain in full (rest from reference TRBV28 and TRBJ2-1): DVKVTQSSRYLVKRTGEKVFLECVQDMDHENMFWYRQDPGLGLRLIYFSYDVKMKEKGDIPEGYSVSREKKERFSLILESASTNQTSMYLCASSSDPVGQFFGPGTRLTVL.

The rearrangement uses TRBV5-4 and TRBJ2-1; unclear D gene. This CDR3 has 13 residues. CDR1 and CDR2 from the germline V gene are SGHNT and YYREEE (reference sequence). Trimming left V 2 bases short and J 8 bases short, with 11 bases between. CDR3 amino acids: CASSLLSLDEQFF. The CDR3, as DNA: TGTGCCAGCAGCTTACTCTCGTTGGATGAGCAGTTCTTC.

The chain recombines TRBV28 with TRBJ2-5; TRBD1 matches at 10 bases. Germline V gene lookup returns CDR1 MDHEN and CDR2 SYDVKM. Trimming at V came to 6 bases and at J to 5 bases, leaving 9 bases not matched to a gene. The CDR3 is 15 amino acids. CDR3 nucleotide sequence: TGTGCCAGCAGCGGGACAGGGGCCGCAGAGGAGACCCAGTACTTC. Protein product: CASSGTGAAEETQYF.

V and J are TRBV5-1 and TRBJ2-7; D assignment may be TRBD1 or TRBD2 (6 bases each). The germline V and J ends were trimmed by 2 bases and 2 bases, with 11 bases remaining between them. The CDR3 spans 14 residues. CDR1 and CDR2 from the germline V gene are SGHRS and YFSETQ. The CDR3 sequence is CASSFGGRAYEQYF. The CDR3 nucleotides are TGCGCCAGCAGCTTCGGGGGCAGGGCCTACGAGCAGTACTTC. The variable domain in full, with the rest retrieved from reference TRBV5-1 and TRBJ2-7, is KAGVTQTPRYLIKTRGQQVTLSCSPISGHRSVSWYQQTPGQGLQFLFEYFSETQRNKGNFPGRFSGRQFSNSRSEMNVSTLELGDSALYLCASSFGGRAYEQYFGPGTRLTVT.

The chain couples TRBV6-5 to TRBJ2-1, with 8 bases matching TRBD1. Per germline, CDR1 MNHEY and CDR2 SVGAGI. This CDR3 has 14 residues. V lost 4 bases to trimming and J lost 7 bases; unmatched junction nucleotides: 6. The CDR3 DNA sequence: TGTGCCAGCAGTTCTGAGACAGGGGCGAATGAGCAGTTCTTC. This sequence encodes CASSSETGANEQFF.

The chain links TRBV7-8 to TRBJ2-7; TRBD2 is a possible D gene (6 bases). V lost 1 base and J lost 2, with 18 bases in between. From germline, CDR1 is SGHVS and CDR2 FQNEAQ. This CDR3 is 17 amino acids long. CDR3 in amino acids: CASSLGGLAGKTYEQYF. The CDR3 nucleotides read TGTGCCAGCAGCTTAGGAGGTTTGGCGGGAAAAACCTACGAGCAGTACTTC.

CDR3 amino acids: CASSYGGRVGDEQFF. CDR3 bases: TGTGCCAGCAGTTATGGCGGGAGGGTGGGCGATGAGCAGTTCTTC. The J gene is TRBJ2-1, the V gene TRBV5-4; 9 bases match TRBD2. This CDR3 region has 15 residues. Germline CDR1 and CDR2: SGHNT and YYREEE (reference sequence). The V segment lost 5 bases and the J segment 8 bases; nucleotides outside the gene matches: 11.